Sequencing of this TCR beta chain was carried out in a study of blood T cell repertoires in COVID-19. Turning to the study itself: Specimens from acute and convalescent COVID-19 originated in the United States, Italy and Spain. T cells, B-cell-depleted T cells, or PBMCs provided the cDNA or gDNA that served as material.

How the authors handled the data: Reference gene primer amplification in the assay estimated nucleated cell counts. Clones were sequenced by immunoSEQ multiplex PCR, and TCRdb holds only the in-frame ones, with some missing. V and J calls and clone size are as listed in that table; D and trimming were resolved from the DNA. The sample includes roughly 230,000 clones, 65% to 85% of them seen just once. The CDR3 is 13 residues long. V gave up 7 bases and J gave up 5 bases, with 12 bases separating them. Germline V gives CDR1 MNHEY, CDR2 SVGAGI. The V call is TRBV6-5, the J call TRBJ1-5, with no clear D. The clonotype originates from a man between 45 and 60 years old with active or convalescent COVID-19. Material for sequencing was peripheral blood. CDR3 in amino acids: CASTREGDQPQHF. As DNA, the CDR3 is TGTGCCAGCACAAGGGAGGGAGATCAGCCCCAGCATTTT.